What follows are 27 T cell receptor beta chains derived from one specimen sequenced in a study of identical twins. Via MiXCR, TCRdb re-called the 5' RACE reads, giving one row per CDR3 protein. The profile covers about 1.7 million distinct CDR3 sequences, with less than 40% appearing a single time and about 0.27% taken by the ten largest. Specimen: cord blood. These receptors all stem from a newborn girl in good health.

This clonotype has more than one count but fewer than ten. The chain recombines TRBV25-1 with TRBJ2-1; 11 nucleotides line up with TRBD2. The CDR3 consists of 14 residues. CDR1 MGHDK and CDR2 SYGVNS come from the germline V gene. The J segment lost 5 bases and the V segment lost 7 bases, leaving 4 bases of the junction unmatched. CDR3 protein: CASNLAGGNNEQFF. As DNA, the CDR3 is TGTGCCAGCAACCTAGCGGGGGGAAACAATGAGCAGTTCTTC.

V is TRBV28 and J is TRBJ2-3, with a possible D match to TRBD1 (5 bases). Per the germline V gene, CDR1 is MDHEN and CDR2 is SYDVKM. The length of the CDR3 is 16 residues. The V end lost 4 bases, the J end lost 0 bases, and 14 bases lay between the germline ends. CDR3 coding DNA: TGTGCCAGCAGTTCCTACAGGTTTTTCAGCACAGATACGCAGTATTTT. As protein: CASSSYRFFSTDTQYF.

The chain couples TRBV12-5 to TRBJ2-1; TRBD2 matches at 9 bases. Germline V gene lookup returns CDR1 LGHNT and CDR2 FRNRAP. J gave up 5 bases and V 0 bases, and 5 bases lay outside the gene matches. The CDR3 loop spans 16 amino acids. CDR3 nucleotide sequence: TGTGCTAGTGGTTTGGTACTGCGGGAGGGCCACAATGAGCAGTTCTTC. Residues: CASGLVLREGHNEQFF.

V gene TRBV6-5 combines with J gene TRBJ1-1; D ambiguous. Per germline, CDR1 MNHEY and CDR2 SVGAGI. This CDR3 comprises 14 residues. Trimming pared 2 bases from V and 7 bases from J, leaving 14 bases between. This CDR3 is CASSYPDNMGEAFF. CDR3 coding DNA: TGTGCCAGCAGTTACCCTGACAATATGGGTGAAGCTTTCTTT.

This clonotype was seen more than once but under ten times. The chain links TRBV29-1 to TRBJ2-1, with 11 bases lining up with TRBD2. This CDR3 spans 13 amino acids. Trimming removed 7 bases from V and 5 bases from J; junction bases left unmatched: 4. Germline-derived CDR1 and CDR2 are SQVTM and ANQGSEA. The CDR3 DNA follows: TGCAGCGGTAGCGGGGGGGCGGACAATGAGCAGTTCTTC. Protein product: CSGSGGADNEQFF.

Worth noting for this clonotype: One junction end disagrees with the germline gene, perhaps due to a read error. The V and J genes are TRBV5-1 and TRBJ1-4; D is perhaps TRBD1 (5 bases). Germline lookup yields CDR1 SGHRS and CDR2 YFSETQ. CDR3 length: 14 amino acids. The CDR3 DNA is TGCGCCAGCAGATTGGACAAAACTAATGAAAAACTGTTTTTT. It specifies CASRLDKTNEKLFF. Looking up the rest from reference TRBV5-1 and TRBJ1-4 gives the full variable domain: KAGVTQTPRYLIKTRGQQVTLSCSPISGHRSVSWYQQTPGQGLQFLFEYFSETQRNKGNFPGRFSGRQFSNSRSEMNVSTLELGDSALYLCASRLDKTNEKLFFGSGTQLSVL.

This clonotype appeared a single time. A read error may account for a junction end that differs from germline. The genes are TRBV5-1 and TRBJ2-3, with D uncertain. The CDR3 spans 14 residues. Per the germline V gene, CDR1 is SGHRS and CDR2 is YFSETQ. The CDR3 DNA reads TGCGCCAGCGGCTTGGCCCTAAGCACAGATACGCAGTATTTT. Amino acid sequence: CASGLALSTDTQYF.

Only a few counts were recorded for this clonotype. The rearrangement links TRBV6-6 to TRBJ1-1; maybe TRBD1 (6 bases). V was cut by 6 bases and J by 8 bases, with 13 bases left in between. The germline V gene has CDR1 MNHNY and CDR2 SVGAGI (reference sequence). The CDR3 consists of 12 residues. CDR3 amino acids: CASRPTGFEAFF. CDR3 DNA: TGTGCCAGCAGACCGACAGGATTCGAAGCTTTCTTT.

The V and J genes are TRBV20-1 and TRBJ1-2; 7 nucleotides match TRBD1. J was trimmed by 0 bases and V by 3 bases; bases with no gene match: 7. The CDR3 is 15 residues long. In germline, CDR1 is DFQATT, CDR2 SNEGSKA (reference sequence). Here the CDR3 DNA reads TGCAGTGCTAGGGGCCGGGACAGAACTAACTATGGCTACACCTTC. It translates to CSARGRDRTNYGYTF.

This clonotype was counted once. This chain connects TRBV10-1 to TRBJ1-2, with 7 positions matching TRBD1. V lost 7 bases to trimming and J lost 4 bases; unmatched junction nucleotides: 6. CDR1 and CDR2 from the germline V gene are WNHNN and SYGVQD (reference sequence). The CDR3 is made up of 13 amino acids. The CDR3 bases are TGCGCCAGCACTCCGGGACAGACCTATGGCTACACCTTC. Translating gives CASTPGQTYGYTF.

The rearrangement joins TRBV3-1 to TRBJ2-1; D might be TRBD2 (5 bases). The J call is doubtful: the DNA matches TRBJ2-7 better. Germline CDR1 is LGHDT and CDR2 is YNNKEL (reference sequence). The CDR3 covers 14 residues. CDR3 in amino acids: CASSQEGRINEQYF. CDR3 DNA: TGTGCCAGCAGCCAAGAGGGGAGAATCAATGAGCAGTACTTC.

The chain is built from TRBV12-3 or TRBV12-4 and TRBJ2-7, with D possibly matching TRBD1 (6 bases). The V end lost 4 bases, the J end lost 7 bases, and 20 bases lay between the germline ends. The CDR3 consists of 15 residues. The CDR3 sequence is CASSSDRASYNEQYF. CDR3 bases: TGTGCCAGCAGTTCGGACAGAGCCTCCTACAATGAGCAGTACTTC.

This clonotype was seen only a few times. The gene calls are TRBV7-9 and TRBJ2-1, with D possibly being TRBD2 (6 bases). Trimming took 3 bases from V and 0 from J, leaving 9 bases between them. This CDR3 has 15 residues. The germline V gene encodes CDR1 SEHNR and CDR2 FQNEAQ (reference sequence). The CDR3 DNA reads as TGTGCCAGCAGCTTTCGAGCGGGCTCCTACAATGAGCAGTTCTTC. It is translated as CASSFRAGSYNEQFF. Together with reference TRBV7-9 and TRBJ2-1, the CDR3 gives the full variable domain: DTGVSQNPRHKITKRGQNVTFRCDPISEHNRLYWYRQTLGQGPEFLTYFQNEAQLEKSRLLSDRFSAERPKGSFSTLEIQRTEQGDSAMYLCASSFRAGSYNEQFFGPGTRLTVL.

V and J are TRBV10-3 and TRBJ2-1, with 8 bases identical to TRBD2. Matching the DNA end better, TRBJ2-7 makes the J call doubtful. CDR1 ENHRY and CDR2 SYGVKD come from the germline V gene. CDR3 length: 16 residues. CDR3 loop: CAISDRLAGSYNEQYF. CDR3 in DNA: TGTGCCATCAGTGATCGTCTAGCGGGCTCCTACAATGAGCAGTACTTC.

The gene calls are TRBV6-5 and TRBJ1-5, with 8 nucleotides matching TRBD1. The CDR3 has 15 residues. Per the germline V gene, CDR1 is MNHEY and CDR2 is SVGAGI. V lost 6 bases, J lost 2 bases, and 6 bases stayed unmatched. The CDR3 here is CASRPDRARNQPQHF. CDR3 nucleotide sequence: TGTGCCAGCAGACCGGACAGGGCCCGCAATCAGCCCCAGCATTTT.

This clonotype occurred a few times. This chain connects TRBV16 to TRBJ2-5, with TRBD2 matching 7 bases. The CDR3 length is 15 residues. From germline, CDR1 is KGHSY and CDR2 FQNENV. Trimming at V came to 7 bases and at J to 0 bases, leaving 8 bases not matched to a gene. The CDR3 DNA sequence: TGTGCCAGCACCCAGCGGGGAGTGTACCAAGAGACCCAGTACTTC. Its protein product is CASTQRGVYQETQYF.

The chain joins TRBV7-9 to TRBJ2-7, with TRBD1 identical over 7 bases. Unmatched junction bases numbered 16, after V lost 5 bases and J lost 9 bases. This CDR3 is built from 15 residues. From germline, CDR1 is SEHNR and CDR2 FQNEAQ (reference sequence). CDR3 region: CASSRYGDSPRSQYF. The CDR3 DNA is TGTGCCAGCAGCCGTTACGGGGACAGTCCGAGATCGCAGTACTTC.

In this sample, this clonotype turned up once. The chain is built from TRBV20-1 and TRBJ1-6, with no clear D. The CDR3 has 15 amino acids. In germline, CDR1 is DFQATT, CDR2 SNEGSKA (reference sequence). The V and J ends lost 6 bases and 2 bases respectively, with 14 bases between them. CDR3 sequence reads: CSAPEEAPYNSPLHF. CDR3 in DNA: TGCAGTGCCCCGGAGGAGGCCCCCTATAATTCACCCCTCCACTTT.

This chain joins TRBV10-3 and TRBJ2-3, with 11 bases that match TRBD2. Germline V gives CDR1 ENHRY, CDR2 SYGVKD. J lost 2 bases, V lost 4 bases, and 5 bases had no gene match. The CDR3 totals 16 residues. CDR3 region: CAISGTSGSYTDTQYF. The CDR3 bases are TGTGCCATCAGTGGGACTAGCGGGTCATACACAGATACGCAGTATTTT.

The genes are TRBV2 and TRBJ2-7, with no clear D. Per the germline V gene, CDR1 is SNHLY and CDR2 is FYNNEI. The CDR3 is 15 amino acids. V was clipped by 2 bases and J by 2 bases, with 13 bases between them. The CDR3 DNA sequence: TGTGCCAGCAGTGAATATAACGGAACCACCTACGAGCAGTACTTC. Its protein product is CASSEYNGTTYEQYF.

The chain uses TRBV7-2 and TRBJ1-6; a weak D match, TRBD1 (5 bases). V shed 2 bases and J shed 0 bases, with 8 bases lying between them. Germline V lookup: CDR1 SGHTA, CDR2 FQGNSA. The CDR3 extends over 16 amino acids. CDR3 amino acids: CASSLRGTSYNSPLHF. In DNA, the CDR3 is TGTGCCAGCAGCTTACGGGGGACCTCCTATAATTCACCCCTCCACTTT.

V gene TRBV7-6 combines with J gene TRBJ1-6; D is unresolved. Per germline, CDR1 SGHVS and CDR2 FNYEAQ. CDR3 size: 13 residues. V lost 4 bases to trimming and J lost 3 bases, with 4 bases between them. The chain's CDR3 is CASSSVYNSPLHF. CDR3 DNA: TGTGCCAGCAGCTCGGTCTATAATTCACCCCTCCACTTT.

The chain uses TRBV20-1 and TRBJ2-3; no definite D call. Germline CDR1 reads DFQATT; CDR2 reads SNEGSKA (reference sequence). The V end was cut by 1 base, the J end by 4 bases, with 15 bases between. This CDR3 spans 15 amino acids. CDR3 bases: TGCAGTGCTAGAGGGGCCTACCGTAGATCAGATACGCAGTATTTT. This gives the protein CSARGAYRRSDTQYF.

This clonotype came up a few times. This chain joins TRBV29-1 and TRBJ1-2; D remains ambiguous. This CDR3 comprises 13 residues. Germline assignment: CDR1 SQVTM and CDR2 ANQGSEA. The V end was cut by 6 bases, the J end by 1 base, with 12 bases between. The chain's CDR3 is CSVPMWVNYGYTF. The CDR3, as DNA: TGCAGCGTCCCAATGTGGGTTAACTATGGCTACACCTTC.

The table lists this clonotype with a count of one. One junction end does not reproduce the germline sequence, and a read error may be involved. This chain connects TRBV20-1 to TRBJ1-2; possible D gene TRBD1, 5 bases. This CDR3 spans 12 amino acids. Looked up from germline, CDR1 is DFQATT and CDR2 is SNEGSKA (reference sequence). CDR3 coding DNA: TGCAGTGCTACCGGGACGGACTATAGCTACACCTTC. Protein sequence: CSATGTDYSYTF.

On this clonotype itself: A much larger clone differs from this one at a single base, so this may be a read error. This sequence joins TRBV29-1 and TRBJ1-1; TRBD1 agrees at 7 bases. Germline V CDR1 and CDR2: SQVTM, ANQGSEA. The CDR3 contains 13 residues. The CDR3 sequence: CSVAGTVNTGAFF. The CDR3 region has the DNA TGCAGCGTTGCCGGGACAGTGAACACTGGAGCTTTCTTT.

This clonotype has at least ten counts. This rearrangement joins TRBV15 to TRBJ2-3; a possible D gene is TRBD2 (6 bases). V was pared by 0 bases and J by 7 bases, with 14 bases between. The V gene's germline CDR1 is LNHNV and CDR2 YYDKDF (reference sequence). The CDR3 loop spans 15 amino acids. CDR3 sequence (DNA): TGTGCCACCAGCAGAGATCGGGGGTTCGGTAATACGCAGTATTTT. It yields the protein CATSRDRGFGNTQYF.